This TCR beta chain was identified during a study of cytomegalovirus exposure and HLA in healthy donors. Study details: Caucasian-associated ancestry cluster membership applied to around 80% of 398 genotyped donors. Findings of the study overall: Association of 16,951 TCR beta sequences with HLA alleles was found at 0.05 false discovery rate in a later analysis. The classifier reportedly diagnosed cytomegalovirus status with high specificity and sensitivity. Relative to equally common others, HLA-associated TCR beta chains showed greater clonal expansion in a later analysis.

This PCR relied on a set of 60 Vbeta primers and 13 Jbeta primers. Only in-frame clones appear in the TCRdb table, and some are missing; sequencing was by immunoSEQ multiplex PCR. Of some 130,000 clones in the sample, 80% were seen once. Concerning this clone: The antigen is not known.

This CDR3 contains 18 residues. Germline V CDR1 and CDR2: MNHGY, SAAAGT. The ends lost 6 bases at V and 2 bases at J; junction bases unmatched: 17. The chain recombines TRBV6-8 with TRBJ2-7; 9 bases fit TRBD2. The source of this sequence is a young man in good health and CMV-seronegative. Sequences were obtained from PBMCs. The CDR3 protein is CASRKPCWEREDTYEQYF. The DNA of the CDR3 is TGTGCCAGCAGAAAACCTTGTTGGGAGCGGGAGGATACCTACGAGCAGTACTTC.